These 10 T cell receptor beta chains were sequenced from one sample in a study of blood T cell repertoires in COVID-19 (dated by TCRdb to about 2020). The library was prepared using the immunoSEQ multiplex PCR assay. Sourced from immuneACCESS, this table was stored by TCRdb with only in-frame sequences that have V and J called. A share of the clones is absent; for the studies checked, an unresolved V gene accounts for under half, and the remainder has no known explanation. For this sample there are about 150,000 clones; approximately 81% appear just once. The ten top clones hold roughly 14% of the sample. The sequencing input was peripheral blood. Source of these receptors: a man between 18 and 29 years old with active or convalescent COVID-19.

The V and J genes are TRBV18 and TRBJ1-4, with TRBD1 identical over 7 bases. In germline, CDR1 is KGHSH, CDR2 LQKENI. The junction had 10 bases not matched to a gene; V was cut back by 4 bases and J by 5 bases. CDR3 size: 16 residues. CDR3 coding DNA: TGTGCCAGCTCACTAGCGAGGAGGGACAGAAATGAAAAACTGTTTTTT. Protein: CASSLARRDRNEKLFF. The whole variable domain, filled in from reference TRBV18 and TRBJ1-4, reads NAGVMQNPRHLVRRRGQEARLRCSPMKGHSHVYWYRQLPEEGLKFMVYLQKENIIDESGMPKERFSAEFPKEGPSILRIQQVVRGDSAAYFCASSLARRDRNEKLFFGSGTQLSVL.

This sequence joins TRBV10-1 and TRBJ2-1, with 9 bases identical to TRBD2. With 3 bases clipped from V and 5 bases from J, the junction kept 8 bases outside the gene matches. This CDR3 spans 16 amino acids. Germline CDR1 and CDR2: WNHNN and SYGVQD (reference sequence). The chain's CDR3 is CASSEGGSGGDNEQFF. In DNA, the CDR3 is TGCGCCAGCAGTGAAGGTGGTAGCGGGGGTGACAATGAGCAGTTCTTC.

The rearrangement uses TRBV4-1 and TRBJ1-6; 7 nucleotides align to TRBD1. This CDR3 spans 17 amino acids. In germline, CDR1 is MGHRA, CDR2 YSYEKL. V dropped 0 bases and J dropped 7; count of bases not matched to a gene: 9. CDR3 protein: CASSQEDTRDRNSPLHF. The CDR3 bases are TGCGCCAGCAGCCAAGAAGACACCCGGGACAGAAATTCACCCCTCCACTTT.

CDR3 sequence reads: CASSSGTYEQYF. The CDR3 bases are TGTGCCAGCAGTTCAGGGACCTACGAGCAGTACTTC. The rearrangement links TRBV28 to TRBJ2-7; the D gene is possibly TRBD1 (5 bases). CDR1 MDHEN and CDR2 SYDVKM come from the germline V gene. The V and J ends lost 4 bases and 2 bases respectively, with 6 bases between them. The CDR3 contains 12 residues.

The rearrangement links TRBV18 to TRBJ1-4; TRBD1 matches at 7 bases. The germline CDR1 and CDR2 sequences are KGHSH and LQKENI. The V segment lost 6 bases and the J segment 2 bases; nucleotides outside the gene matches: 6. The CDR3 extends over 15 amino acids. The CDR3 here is CASSQTGVTNEKLFF. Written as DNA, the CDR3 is TGTGCCAGCTCTCAAACAGGGGTGACTAATGAAAAACTGTTTTTT.

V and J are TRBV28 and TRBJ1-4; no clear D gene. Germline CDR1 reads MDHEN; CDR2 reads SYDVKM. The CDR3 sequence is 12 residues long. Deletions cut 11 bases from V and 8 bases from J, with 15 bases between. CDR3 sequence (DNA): TGTGCCGCGCGAGGGTTCGGGGAAAAACTGTTTTTT. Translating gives CAARGFGEKLFF.

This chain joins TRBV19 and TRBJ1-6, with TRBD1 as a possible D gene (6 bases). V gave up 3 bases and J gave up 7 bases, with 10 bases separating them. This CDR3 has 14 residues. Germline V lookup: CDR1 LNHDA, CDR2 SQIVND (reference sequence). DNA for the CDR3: TGTGCCAGTAGTATCGGTCAGGGGAATTCACCCCTCCACTTT. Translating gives CASSIGQGNSPLHF.

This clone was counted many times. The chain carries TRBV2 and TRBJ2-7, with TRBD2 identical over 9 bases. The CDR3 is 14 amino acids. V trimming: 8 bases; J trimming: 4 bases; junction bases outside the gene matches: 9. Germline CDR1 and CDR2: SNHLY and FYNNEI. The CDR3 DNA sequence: TGTGCCAGCTCGACTGCCAGCGGGGGGTACGAGCAGTACTTC. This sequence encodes CASSTASGGYEQYF.

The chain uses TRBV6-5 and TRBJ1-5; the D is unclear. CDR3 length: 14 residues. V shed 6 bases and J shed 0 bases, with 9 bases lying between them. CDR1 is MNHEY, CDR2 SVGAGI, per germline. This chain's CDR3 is CASRRDNSNQPQHF. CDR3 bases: TGTGCCAGCAGGCGGGATAATAGCAATCAGCCCCAGCATTTT.

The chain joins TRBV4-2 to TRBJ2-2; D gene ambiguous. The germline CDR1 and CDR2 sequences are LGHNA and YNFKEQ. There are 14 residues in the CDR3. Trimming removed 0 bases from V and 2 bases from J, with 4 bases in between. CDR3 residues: CASSQDSNTGELFF. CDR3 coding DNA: TGTGCCAGCAGCCAAGACAGTAACACCGGGGAGCTGTTTTTT.